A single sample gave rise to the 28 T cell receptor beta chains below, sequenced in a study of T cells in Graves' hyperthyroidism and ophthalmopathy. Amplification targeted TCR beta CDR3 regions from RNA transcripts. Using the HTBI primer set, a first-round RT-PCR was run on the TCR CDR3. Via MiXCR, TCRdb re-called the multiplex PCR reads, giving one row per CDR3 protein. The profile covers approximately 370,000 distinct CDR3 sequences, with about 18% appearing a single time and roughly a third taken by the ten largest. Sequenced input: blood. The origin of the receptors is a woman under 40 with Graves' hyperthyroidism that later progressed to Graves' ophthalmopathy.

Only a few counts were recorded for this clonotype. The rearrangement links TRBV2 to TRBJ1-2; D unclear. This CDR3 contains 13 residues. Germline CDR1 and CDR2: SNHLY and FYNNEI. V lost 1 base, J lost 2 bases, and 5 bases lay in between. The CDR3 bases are TGTGCCAGCAGTGAAGTGCAAAACTATGGCTACACCTTC. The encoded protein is CASSEVQNYGYTF.

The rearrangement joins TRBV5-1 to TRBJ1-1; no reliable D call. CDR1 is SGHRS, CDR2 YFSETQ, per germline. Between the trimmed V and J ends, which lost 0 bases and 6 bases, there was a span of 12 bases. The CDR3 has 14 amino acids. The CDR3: CASSLEPDLAEAFF. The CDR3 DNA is TGCGCCAGCAGCTTGGAACCGGATTTGGCTGAAGCTTTCTTT.

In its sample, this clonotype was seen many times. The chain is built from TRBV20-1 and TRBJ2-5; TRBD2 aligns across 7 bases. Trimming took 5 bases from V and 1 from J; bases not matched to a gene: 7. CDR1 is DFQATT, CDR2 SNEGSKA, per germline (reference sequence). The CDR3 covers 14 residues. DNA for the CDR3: TGCAGTGCTGGCGGGACTACCGTCCAAGAGACCCAGTACTTC. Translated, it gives CSAGGTTVQETQYF.

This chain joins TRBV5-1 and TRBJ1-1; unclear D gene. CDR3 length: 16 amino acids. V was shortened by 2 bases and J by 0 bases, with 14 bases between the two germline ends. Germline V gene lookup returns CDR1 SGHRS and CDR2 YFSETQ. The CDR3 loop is CASSLFAEEMNTEAFF. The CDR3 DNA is TGCGCCAGCAGCTTATTCGCAGAGGAGATGAACACTGAAGCTTTCTTT.

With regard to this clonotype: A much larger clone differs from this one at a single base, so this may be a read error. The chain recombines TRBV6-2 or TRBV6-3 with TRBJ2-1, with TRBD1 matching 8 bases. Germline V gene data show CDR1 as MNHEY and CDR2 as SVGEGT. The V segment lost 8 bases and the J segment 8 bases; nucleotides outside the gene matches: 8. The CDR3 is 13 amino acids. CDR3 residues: CASLRTGSYEQFF. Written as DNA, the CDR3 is TGTGCCAGCTTGCGGACAGGGAGCTATGAGCAGTTCTTC.

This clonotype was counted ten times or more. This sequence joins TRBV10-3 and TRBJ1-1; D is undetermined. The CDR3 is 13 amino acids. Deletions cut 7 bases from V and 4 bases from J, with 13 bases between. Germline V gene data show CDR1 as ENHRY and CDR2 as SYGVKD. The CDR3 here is CAIKLSASTEAFF. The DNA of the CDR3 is TGTGCCATCAAACTGTCGGCCAGCACTGAAGCTTTCTTT.

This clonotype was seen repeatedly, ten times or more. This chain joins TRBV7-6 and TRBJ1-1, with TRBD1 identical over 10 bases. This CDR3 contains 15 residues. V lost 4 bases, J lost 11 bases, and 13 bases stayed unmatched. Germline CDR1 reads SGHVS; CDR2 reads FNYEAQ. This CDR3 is CASSSRGTGAFEAFF. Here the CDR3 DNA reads TGTGCCAGCAGCTCACGCGGGACAGGGGCCTTCGAGGCTTTCTTT.

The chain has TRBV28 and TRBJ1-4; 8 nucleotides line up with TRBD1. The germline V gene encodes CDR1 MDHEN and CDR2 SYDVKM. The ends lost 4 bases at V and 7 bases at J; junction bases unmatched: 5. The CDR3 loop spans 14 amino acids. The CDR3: CASSSGGLGEKLFF. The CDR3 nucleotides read TGTGCCAGCAGTTCAGGGGGCTTGGGTGAAAAACTGTTTTTT.

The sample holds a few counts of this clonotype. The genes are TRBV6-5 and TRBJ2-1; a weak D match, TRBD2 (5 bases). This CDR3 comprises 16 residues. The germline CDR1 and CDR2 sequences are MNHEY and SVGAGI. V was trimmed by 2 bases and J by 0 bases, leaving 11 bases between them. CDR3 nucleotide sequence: TGTGCCAGCAGTTACGGGCCCGGGATCTCCTACAATGAGCAGTTCTTC. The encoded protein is CASSYGPGISYNEQFF.

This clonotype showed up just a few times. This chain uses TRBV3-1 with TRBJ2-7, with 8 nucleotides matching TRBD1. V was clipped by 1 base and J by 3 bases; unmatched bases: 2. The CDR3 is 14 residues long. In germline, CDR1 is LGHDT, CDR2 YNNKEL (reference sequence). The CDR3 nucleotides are TGTGCCAGCAGCCAAGGAGGACAGGGCTACGAGCAGTACTTC. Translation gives CASSQGGQGYEQYF.

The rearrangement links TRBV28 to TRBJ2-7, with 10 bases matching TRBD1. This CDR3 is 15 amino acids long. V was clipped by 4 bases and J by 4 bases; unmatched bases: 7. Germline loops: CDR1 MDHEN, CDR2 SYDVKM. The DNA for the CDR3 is TGTGCCAGCAGTTCCCGGGACAGGGGTGGGTACGAGCAGTACTTC. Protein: CASSSRDRGGYEQYF.

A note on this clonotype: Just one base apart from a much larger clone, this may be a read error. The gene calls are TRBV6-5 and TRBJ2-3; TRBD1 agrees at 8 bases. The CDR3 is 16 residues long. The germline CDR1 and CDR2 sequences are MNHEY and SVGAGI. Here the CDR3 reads CASSSPRTGLTDTRYF. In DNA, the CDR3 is TGTGCCAGCAGTTCCCCCAGGACAGGGCTCACAGATACGCGGTATTTT.

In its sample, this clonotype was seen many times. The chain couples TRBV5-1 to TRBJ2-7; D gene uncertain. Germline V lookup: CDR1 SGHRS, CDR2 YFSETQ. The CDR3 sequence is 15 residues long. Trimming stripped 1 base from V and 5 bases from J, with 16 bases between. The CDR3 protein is CASSLTVVGHHEQYF. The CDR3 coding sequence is TGCGCCAGCAGCTTGACGGTGGTTGGGCACCACGAGCAGTACTTC.

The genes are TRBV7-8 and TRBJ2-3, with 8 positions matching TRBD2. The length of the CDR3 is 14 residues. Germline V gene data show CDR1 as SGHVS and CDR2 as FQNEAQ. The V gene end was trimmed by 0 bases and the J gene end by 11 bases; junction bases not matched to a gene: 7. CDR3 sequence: CASSLAAGGLGQYF. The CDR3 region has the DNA TGTGCCAGCAGCTTAGCGGCGGGGGGCCTTGGGCAGTATTTT. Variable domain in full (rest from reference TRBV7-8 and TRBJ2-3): GAGVSQSPRYKVAKRGQDVALRCDPISGHVSLFWYQQALGQGPEFLTYFQNEAQLDKSGLPSDRFFAERPEGSVSTLKIQRTQQEDSAVYLCASSLAAGGLGQYFGPGTRLTVL.

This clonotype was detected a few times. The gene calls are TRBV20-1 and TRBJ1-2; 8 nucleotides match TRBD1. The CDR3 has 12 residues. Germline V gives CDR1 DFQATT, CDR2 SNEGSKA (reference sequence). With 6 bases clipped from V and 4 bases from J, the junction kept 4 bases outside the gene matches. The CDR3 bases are TGCAGTGCGTCCGGACAGGGCTATGGCTACACCTTC. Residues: CSASGQGYGYTF.

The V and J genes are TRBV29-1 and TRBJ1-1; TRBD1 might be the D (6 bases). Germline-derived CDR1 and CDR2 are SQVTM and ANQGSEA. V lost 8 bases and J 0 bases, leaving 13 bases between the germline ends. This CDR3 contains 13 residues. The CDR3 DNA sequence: TGCAGCACCCGAGGACAGTTGAACACTGAAGCTTTCTTT. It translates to CSTRGQLNTEAFF. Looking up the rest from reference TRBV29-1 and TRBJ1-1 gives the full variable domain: SAVISQKPSRDICQRGTSLTIQCQVDSQVTMMFWYRQQPGQSLTLIATANQGSEATYESGFVIDKFPISRPNLTFSTLTVSNMSPEDSSIYLCSTRGQLNTEAFFGQGTRLTVV.

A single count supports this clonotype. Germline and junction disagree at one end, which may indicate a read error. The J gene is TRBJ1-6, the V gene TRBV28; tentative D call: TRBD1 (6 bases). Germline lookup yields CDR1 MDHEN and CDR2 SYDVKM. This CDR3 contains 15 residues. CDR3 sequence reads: CASSFRDIYNSLLHF. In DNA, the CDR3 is TGTGCCAGCAGTTTCCGGGACATCTATAATTCACTCCTCCACTTT.

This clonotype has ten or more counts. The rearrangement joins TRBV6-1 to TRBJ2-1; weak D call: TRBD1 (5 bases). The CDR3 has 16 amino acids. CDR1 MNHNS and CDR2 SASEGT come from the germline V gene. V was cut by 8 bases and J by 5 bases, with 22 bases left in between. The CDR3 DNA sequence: TGTGCCAGCGCCGACCCGCAGGGTCGGGCGAACAATGAGCAGTTCTTC. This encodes CASADPQGRANNEQFF.

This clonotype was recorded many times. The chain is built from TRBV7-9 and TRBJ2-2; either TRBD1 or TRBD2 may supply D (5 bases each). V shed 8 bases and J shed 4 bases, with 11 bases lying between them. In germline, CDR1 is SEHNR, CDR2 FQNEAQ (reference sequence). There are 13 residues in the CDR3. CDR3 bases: TGTGCCAGCTCACCTGGGGGCACCGGGGAGCTGTTTTTT. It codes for CASSPGGTGELFF.

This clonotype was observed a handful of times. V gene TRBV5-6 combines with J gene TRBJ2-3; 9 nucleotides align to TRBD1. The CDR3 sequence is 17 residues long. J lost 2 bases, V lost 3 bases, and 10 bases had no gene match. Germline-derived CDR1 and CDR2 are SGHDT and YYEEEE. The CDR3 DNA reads TGTGCCAGCAGCTACCTTACCGGGACAGGGTCCACAGATACGCAGTATTTT. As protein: CASSYLTGTGSTDTQYF.

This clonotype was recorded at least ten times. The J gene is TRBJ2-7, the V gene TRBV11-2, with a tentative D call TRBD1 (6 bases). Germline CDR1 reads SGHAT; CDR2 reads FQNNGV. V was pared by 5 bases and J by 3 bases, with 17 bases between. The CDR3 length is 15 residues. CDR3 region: CASSHHTGTIYEQYF. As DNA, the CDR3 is TGTGCCAGCAGCCATCACACAGGGACAATCTACGAGCAGTACTTC.

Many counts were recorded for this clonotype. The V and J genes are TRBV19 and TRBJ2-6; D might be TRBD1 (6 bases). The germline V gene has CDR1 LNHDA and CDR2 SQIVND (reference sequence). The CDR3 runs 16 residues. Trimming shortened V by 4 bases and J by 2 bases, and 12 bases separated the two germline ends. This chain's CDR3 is CASSRRAGAGANVLTF. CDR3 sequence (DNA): TGTGCCAGTAGTAGACGCGCAGGGGCTGGGGCCAACGTCCTGACTTTC.

CDR3 sequence (DNA): TGTGCCAGCGGAGGTAGGTGGGGCGCAGTCGGGAACACTGAAGCTTTCTTT. This sequence encodes CASGGRWGAVGNTEAFF. The J gene is TRBJ1-1, the V gene TRBV25-1; possibly TRBD1 for D (5 bases). This CDR3 has 17 amino acids. The ends were cut back, 8 bases at V and 1 base at J, with 23 bases in the middle. Germline V gene sequence: CDR1 MGHDK, CDR2 SYGVNS.

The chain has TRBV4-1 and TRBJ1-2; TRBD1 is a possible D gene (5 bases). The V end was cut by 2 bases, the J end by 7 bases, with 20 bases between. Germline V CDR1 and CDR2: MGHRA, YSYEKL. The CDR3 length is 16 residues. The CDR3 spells CASSQIRDSGTGGYTF. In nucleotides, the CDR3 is TGCGCCAGCAGCCAAATACGGGACTCCGGTACGGGTGGCTACACCTTC.

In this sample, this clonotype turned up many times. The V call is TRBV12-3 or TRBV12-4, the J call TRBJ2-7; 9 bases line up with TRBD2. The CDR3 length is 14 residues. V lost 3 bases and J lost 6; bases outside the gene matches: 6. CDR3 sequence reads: CASSFQAGGREQYF. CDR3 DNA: TGTGCCAGCAGTTTTCAGGCGGGAGGGCGCGAGCAGTACTTC.

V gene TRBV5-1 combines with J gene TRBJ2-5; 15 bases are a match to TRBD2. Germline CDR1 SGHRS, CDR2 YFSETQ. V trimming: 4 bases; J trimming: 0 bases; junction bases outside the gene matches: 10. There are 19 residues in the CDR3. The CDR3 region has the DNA TGCGCCAGCAGCAGGACCGGGACTAGCGGGGGGCCGAACCAAGAGACCCAGTACTTC. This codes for CASSRTGTSGGPNQETQYF.

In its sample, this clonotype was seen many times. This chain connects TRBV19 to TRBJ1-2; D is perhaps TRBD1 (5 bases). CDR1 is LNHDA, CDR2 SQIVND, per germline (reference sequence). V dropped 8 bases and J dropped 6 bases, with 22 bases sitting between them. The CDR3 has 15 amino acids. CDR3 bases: TGTGCCAGTGTCGTTCGCCGGACACGGTCTCATGGCTACACCTTC. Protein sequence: CASVVRRTRSHGYTF.

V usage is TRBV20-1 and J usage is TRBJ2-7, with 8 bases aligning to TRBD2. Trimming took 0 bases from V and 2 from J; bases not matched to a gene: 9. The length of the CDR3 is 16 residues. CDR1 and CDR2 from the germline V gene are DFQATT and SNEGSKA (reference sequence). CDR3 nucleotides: TGCAGTGCTAGAGATTCTGCACTAGCGGCACCCTACGAGCAGTACTTC. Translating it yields CSARDSALAAPYEQYF.